The 21 T cell receptor beta chains below all came from one sample that was sequenced in a study of cytomegalovirus exposure and HLA in healthy donors. Both 60 Vbeta primers and 13 Jbeta primers went into the PCR. Some clones are missing from TCRdb's copy, which holds only in-frame ones; the method was immunoSEQ multiplex PCR. The sample lists fewer than 70,000 clones, just over 65% seen once, with approximately 11% in the top ten. Sequenced sample: PBMCs. Receptor source: a woman in her 30s in good health and CMV-seronegative.

The chain uses TRBV27 and TRBJ1-4, with 7 bases lining up with TRBD1. The CDR3 covers 15 residues. Trimming cost V 6 bases and J 0 bases; bases outside gene matches: 4. Germline V gene lookup returns CDR1 MNHEY and CDR2 SMNVEV (reference sequence). CDR3: CASSGTAATNEKLFF. For the CDR3, the DNA is TGTGCCAGCAGCGGGACAGCGGCAACTAATGAAAAACTGTTTTTT.

This chain uses TRBV5-4 with TRBJ2-5, with D perhaps matching TRBD2 (6 bases). Trimming stripped 8 bases from V and 4 bases from J, with 15 bases between. Per the germline V gene, CDR1 is SGHNT and CDR2 is YYREEE (reference sequence). This CDR3 is 13 amino acids long. The CDR3 sequence: CASSGRGGETQYF. The DNA for the CDR3 is TGTGCCAGTAGCGGCCGGGGAGGAGAGACCCAGTACTTC.

The rearrangement links TRBV9 to TRBJ1-1, with D possibly TRBD1 on 6 matching bases. Germline CDR1 and CDR2: SGDLS and YYNGEE. The V gene lost 5 bases and the J gene lost 4 bases, with 15 bases spanning the gap. CDR3 size: 14 residues. CDR3 in DNA: TGTGCCAGCAGGCCAGGGGACGGCCTCACTGAAGCTTTCTTT. Its translation: CASRPGDGLTEAFF. The entire variable domain, with the rest obtained from reference TRBV9 and TRBJ1-1, is as follows: DSGVTQTPKHLITATGQRVTLRCSPRSGDLSVYWYQQSLDQGLQFLIQYYNGEERAKGNILERFSAQQFPDLHSELNLSSLELGDSALYFCASRPGDGLTEAFFGQGTRLTVV.

Turning to this clone: One end of the junction does not line up with germline, which may come from a read error. J is TRBJ1-6 and V is TRBV7-2; the D is unclear. CDR1 and CDR2 from the germline V gene are SGHTA and FQGNSA. The CDR3 runs 16 residues. Here the CDR3 reads CDSSLGPGSYHSPLHF. For the CDR3, the DNA is TGTGACAGCAGCTTAGGGCCAGGCTCCTATCATTCACCCCTCCACTTT.

The chain couples TRBV19 to TRBJ1-2; D gene unclear. With 3 bases removed from V and 2 bases from J, the gap between germline ends came to 10 bases. Germline CDR1 and CDR2: LNHDA and SQIVND (reference sequence). This CDR3 contains 14 residues. CDR3 protein: CASSIRLENYGYTF. The CDR3, as DNA: TGTGCCAGTAGTATCAGGTTGGAAAACTATGGCTACACCTTC.

The J gene is TRBJ1-2, the V gene TRBV7-9; D possibly corresponds to TRBD1 (5 bases). V was cut by 1 base and J by 4 bases, with 7 bases left in between. The CDR3 totals 13 residues. Looked up from germline, CDR1 is SEHNR and CDR2 is FQNEAQ (reference sequence). The CDR3 DNA follows: TGTGCCAGCAGCTTAGGGGACTCCTATGGCTACACCTTC. Translating gives CASSLGDSYGYTF.

This clone is a singleton in its sample. The J gene is TRBJ1-2, the V gene TRBV4-3; D remains ambiguous. Germline assignment: CDR1 LGHNA and CDR2 YSLEER. V was pared by 1 base and J by 6 bases, with 15 bases between. CDR3 length equals 15 residues. The CDR3 reads CASSQGNYWADGYTF. In DNA form, the CDR3 reads TGCGCCAGCAGCCAAGGGAATTACTGGGCAGATGGCTACACCTTC.

This clone was recorded only once. The chain employs TRBV6-5 and TRBJ2-7; 7 bases match TRBD2. The CDR3 loop spans 13 amino acids. V lost 5 bases to trimming and J lost 5 bases; unmatched junction nucleotides: 6. Germline values: CDR1 MNHEY, CDR2 SVGAGI. DNA of the CDR3: TGTGCCAGCAGTCGCGGGACTACCGACGAGCAGTACTTC. It yields the protein CASSRGTTDEQYF.

The chain recombines TRBV28 with TRBJ1-4; no definite D call. Germline V gene lookup returns CDR1 MDHEN and CDR2 SYDVKM. CDR3 length: 16 residues. V lost 3 bases to trimming and J lost 2 bases, with 13 bases between them. This CDR3 reads CASSFPGTGTNEKLFF. The CDR3 DNA reads as TGTGCCAGCAGTTTTCCGGGAACGGGGACTAATGAAAAACTGTTTTTT.

The V and J genes are TRBV6-4 and TRBJ2-7; 7 bases align to TRBD1. V lost 6 bases and J lost 0; bases outside the gene matches: 8. The CDR3 runs to 15 residues. Per germline, CDR1 MRHNA and CDR2 SNTAGT. The DNA of the CDR3 is TGTGCCAGCAGAGAGGAGACAGGGAACTCCTACGAGCAGTACTTC. This encodes CASREETGNSYEQYF.

V usage is TRBV6-5 and J usage is TRBJ2-7; D is unresolved. The CDR3 has 13 residues. Trimming took off 9 bases at V and 3 bases at J, with 15 bases between the two ends. Germline V lookup: CDR1 MNHEY, CDR2 SVGAGI. The CDR3 bases are TGTGCCAGTATACCGGTTGGTGGCTACGAGCAGTACTTC. Translated, it gives CASIPVGGYEQYF.

In this sample, this clone turned up a few times. The chain joins TRBV6-1 to TRBJ1-1, with 7 bases fitting TRBD1. V was clipped by 4 bases and J by 2 bases; unmatched bases: 7. This CDR3 is built from 15 residues. The germline V gene has CDR1 MNHNS and CDR2 SASEGT. For the CDR3, the DNA is TGTGCCAGCAGTGCTGAACAGGGGTATAACACTGAAGCTTTCTTT. Its translation: CASSAEQGYNTEAFF.

In this sample, this clone turned up a few times. The rearrangement links TRBV10-3 to TRBJ1-1, with a possible D match to TRBD1 (5 bases). CDR3 size: 15 residues. Germline CDR1 reads ENHRY; CDR2 reads SYGVKD. V lost 4 bases, J lost 6 bases, and 18 bases lay in between. CDR3 nucleotide sequence: TGTGCCATCAGTGGACCCACCGGGACTCGGGCTGAAGCTTTCTTT. Translated, it gives CAISGPTGTRAEAFF.

The chain recombines TRBV5-4 with TRBJ1-2; TRBD1 might be the D (5 bases). Germline V lookup: CDR1 SGHNT, CDR2 YYREEE (reference sequence). The CDR3 length is 14 residues. With 5 bases removed from V and 4 bases from J, the gap between germline ends came to 15 bases. The CDR3 loop reads CASSPQGIFYGYTF. In nucleotides, the CDR3 is TGTGCCAGCAGTCCCCAGGGAATTTTCTATGGCTACACCTTC.

This clone was counted between two and nine times. CDR3 residues: CASSPYDRLGTEAFF. For the CDR3, the DNA is TGTGCCAGCAGCCCTTACGACAGGTTGGGGACTGAAGCTTTCTTT. The chain combines TRBV9 with TRBJ1-1, with D perhaps matching TRBD1 (6 bases). This CDR3 region has 15 residues. Deletions cut 4 bases from V and 5 bases from J, with 18 bases between. Germline loops: CDR1 SGDLS, CDR2 YYNGEE.

By share, this clone ranks as large. This chain links TRBV6-4 with TRBJ2-5, with 8 bases identical to TRBD2. Trimming at V came to 3 bases and at J to 1 base, leaving 7 bases not matched to a gene. The CDR3 runs to 16 residues. CDR1 is MRHNA and CDR2 is SNTAGT in the germline V gene. The CDR3 DNA reads TGTGCCAGCAGTGAAGGTAGCGGGAACACCCAAGAGACCCAGTACTTC. Translating it yields CASSEGSGNTQETQYF.

This rearrangement joins TRBV6-5 to TRBJ2-3, with D perhaps matching TRBD1 (5 bases). The CDR3 consists of 12 residues. The germline V gene encodes CDR1 MNHEY and CDR2 SVGAGI. V gave up 6 bases and J gave up 6 bases, with 10 bases separating them. This CDR3 is CASRTDIDTQYF. The CDR3 DNA follows: TGTGCCAGCAGGACGGACATCGATACGCAGTATTTT.

The CDR3 reads CASSAGTSDTGELFF. DNA for the CDR3: TGTGCCAGCAGTGCCGGGACTAGCGACACCGGGGAGCTGTTTTTT. J is TRBJ2-2 and V is TRBV6-4; TRBD2 matches at 10 bases. The ends lost 4 bases at V and 3 bases at J; junction bases unmatched: 2. This CDR3 has 15 amino acids. The germline CDR1 and CDR2 sequences are MRHNA and SNTAGT.

This clone has a single count. The chain couples TRBV6-1 to TRBJ1-2; a possible D gene is TRBD1 (6 bases). The CDR3 loop spans 17 amino acids. Germline V gene lookup returns CDR1 MNHNS and CDR2 SASEGT. The ends were cut back, 4 bases at V and 3 bases at J, with 21 bases in the middle. The CDR3 spells CASSALPSTGYDYGYTF. The CDR3 DNA is TGTGCCAGCAGTGCCCTTCCGTCTACAGGGTATGACTATGGCTACACCTTC.

The J gene is TRBJ1-2, the V gene TRBV5-1; TRBD1 aligns across 7 bases. The germline V gene has CDR1 SGHRS and CDR2 YFSETQ. Losses at the gene ends were 1 base for V and 3 bases for J; bases not matched to a gene: 12. This CDR3 comprises 17 residues. Here the CDR3 reads CASSLRTGETFDYGYTF. CDR3 coding DNA: TGCGCCAGCAGCTTGAGAACAGGGGAGACTTTCGACTATGGCTACACCTTC.

The chain has TRBV28 and TRBJ1-4; the D is unclear. The length of the CDR3 is 19 residues. Germline CDR1 reads MDHEN; CDR2 reads SYDVKM. Trimming cost V 4 bases and J 2 bases, with 23 bases left between them. CDR3 in amino acids: CASSSLRGMKGGTNEKLFF. The DNA of the CDR3 is TGTGCCAGCAGTTCTCTCCGGGGAATGAAAGGAGGCACTAATGAAAAACTGTTTTTT.